This is a list of T cell receptor beta chains from one sample in a study of technical replicates of blood from a few donors. Repertoires were generated with immunoSEQ multiplex PCR, while TCRdb's copy carries only in-frame clones and drops some. The repertoire has approximately 66,000 clones, roughly 90% of them found once; the top ten carry about 4.7%. Sequenced input: PBMCs. The receptors come from a human donor in good health. Some clones in this sample may be carry-over from other donors' samples. Each CDR3 is given with its conserved first and last residue. The D gene is left open where the match is weak. A row's size may be missing; if present it is once, few, many or a size class.

abundance: .; d_gene: .; j_gene: TRBJ1-2; v_gene: TRBV5-6; CDR3aa: CASIPLGAQNYGYTF; CDR3nt: TGTGCCAGCATCCCTCTGGGGGCGCAGAACTATGGCTACACCTTC
abundance: .; d_gene: TRBD2; j_gene: TRBJ2-2; v_gene: TRBV5-1; CDR3aa: CASSLEAGENTGELFF; CDR3nt: TGCGCCAGCAGCTTGGAAGCGGGGGAGAACACCGGGGAGCTGTTTTTT
abundance: .; d_gene: TRBD1; j_gene: TRBJ2-1; v_gene: TRBV30; CDR3aa: CAWDQGAPYNEQFF; CDR3nt: TGTGCCTGGGACCAGGGGGCCCCCTACAATGAGCAGTTCTTC
abundance: once; d_gene: TRBD2; j_gene: TRBJ2-5; v_gene: TRBV9; CDR3aa: CASSVVGTSGGIGETQYF; CDR3nt: TGTGCCAGCAGCGTAGTAGGGACTAGCGGGGGGATCGGGGAGACCCAGTACTTC
abundance: .; d_gene: TRBD1; j_gene: TRBJ2-3; v_gene: TRBV7-9; CDR3aa: CASSWGQEDTQYF; CDR3nt: TGTGCCAGCAGCTGGGGACAGGAAGATACGCAGTATTTT
abundance: once; d_gene: TRBD2; j_gene: TRBJ2-1; v_gene: TRBV19; CDR3aa: CASTVGGGNEQFF; CDR3nt: TGTGCCAGTACTGTGGGGGGGGGTAATGAGCAGTTCTTC
abundance: .; d_gene: .; j_gene: TRBJ2-1; v_gene: TRBV7-6; CDR3aa: CASSLGANSYNEQFF; CDR3nt: TGTGCCAGCAGCTTAGGGGCTAACTCCTACAATGAGCAGTTCTTC
abundance: .; d_gene: TRBD1; j_gene: TRBJ1-3; v_gene: TRBV10-3; CDR3aa: CAISTTGDGDTIYF; CDR3nt: TGTGCCATCAGCACAACAGGGGATGGGGACACCATATATTTT
abundance: .; d_gene: TRBD1; j_gene: TRBJ1-2; v_gene: TRBV30; CDR3aa: CAWLTGGSNYGYTF; CDR3nt: TGTGCCTGGCTGACAGGGGGCTCGAACTATGGCTACACCTTC
abundance: .; d_gene: .; j_gene: TRBJ1-6; v_gene: TRBV18; CDR3aa: CASSATQDNSPLHF; CDR3nt: TGTGCCAGCTCAGCGACACAGGATAATTCACCCCTCCACTTT
abundance: .; d_gene: TRBD1; j_gene: TRBJ2-1; v_gene: TRBV5-1; CDR3aa: CASRPRTGNNEQFF; CDR3nt: TGCGCCAGCAGACCTAGGACAGGAAACAATGAGCAGTTCTTC
abundance: .; d_gene: .; j_gene: TRBJ2-6; v_gene: TRBV7-8; CDR3aa: CASSFGLIIASGANVLTF; CDR3nt: TGTGCCAGCAGCTTTGGACTGATTATAGCCTCTGGGGCCAACGTCCTGACTTTC
abundance: .; d_gene: TRBD2; j_gene: TRBJ2-3; v_gene: TRBV12-5; CDR3aa: CATIAGGQEDTQYF; CDR3nt: TGTGCTACAATAGCGGGAGGGCAAGAAGATACGCAGTATTTT
abundance: .; d_gene: TRBD1; j_gene: TRBJ1-5; v_gene: TRBV7-8; CDR3aa: CASSARTGRNQPQHF; CDR3nt: TGTGCCAGCAGCGCCCGGACAGGGCGCAATCAGCCCCAGCATTTT